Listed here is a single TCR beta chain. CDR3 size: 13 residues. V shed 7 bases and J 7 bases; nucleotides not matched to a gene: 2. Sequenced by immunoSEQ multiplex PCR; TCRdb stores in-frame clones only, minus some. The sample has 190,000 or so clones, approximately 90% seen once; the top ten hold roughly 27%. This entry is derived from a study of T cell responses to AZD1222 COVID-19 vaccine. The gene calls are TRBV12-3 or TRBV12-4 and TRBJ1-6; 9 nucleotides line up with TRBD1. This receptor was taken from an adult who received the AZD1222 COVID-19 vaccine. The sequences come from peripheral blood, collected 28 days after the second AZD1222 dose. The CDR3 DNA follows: TGTGCCAGCATCGGGACAGGGAATTCACCCCTCCACTTT. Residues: CASIGTGNSPLHF.